This T cell receptor (beta chain) was documented in a study of shared clonotypes between healthy human individuals. Original analysis: Filtering was not the same, since immunoSEQ gave junction-only sequences without quality scores. Generated by immunoSEQ multiplex PCR, the TCRdb table keeps only in-frame clones and is missing some. That table supplies the V and J calls and clone size; D and trimming were determined from the DNA. Among roughly 1,100,000 clones, about 75% were seen once, and the ten largest hold less than 1.5%. The germline V gene has CDR1 SGHVS and CDR2 FQNEAQ. V lost 4 bases, J lost 4 bases, and 2 bases stayed unmatched. The CDR3 is 13 amino acids.

The specimen was memory CD4+ T cells sorted from blood. Subset indicated: CD45RA-negative fraction. The gene calls are TRBV7-8 and TRBJ2-5; 8 bases line up with TRBD1. This receptor was identified in a man aged 18 to 30 in good health. CDR3 in amino acids: CASSSGQGETQYF. The CDR3 DNA follows: TGTGCCAGCAGCTCTGGACAGGGAGAGACCCAGTACTTC.